This record covers a single TCR beta chain. Its antigen is currently unknown. Using immunoSEQ multiplex PCR, the repertoire was profiled, and TCRdb retains in-frame clones only, with some absent. Counted here are around 180,000 clones, 90% to 95% occurring once; the ten biggest clones make up roughly 9.2%. This sample was taken from a study of T cell responses to AZD1222 COVID-19 vaccine. CDR3 length: 16 amino acids. V was pared by 4 bases and J by 2 bases, with 8 bases of the junction left unmatched. The germline V gene has CDR1 SGHTS and CDR2 YDEGEE. Study outcomes and limitations: Spike was spanned by vaccine-associated CD4 TCRs, which were dominant at 160-218 and 743-854. Donors skewed white British and female; clonal diversity was possibly underestimated. Only six individuals given AZD1222 were seropositive at baseline. Of spike-specific TCRs, nearly half reportedly target regions left unmutated in variants.

This sequence originates from an adult in good health. The rearrangement links TRBV5-8 to TRBJ1-5; 8 bases line up with TRBD1. The sequencing here drew on peripheral blood, taken on day 0 of AZD1222 vaccination. DNA of the CDR3: TGTGCCAGCAGCCTTAGGACAGGGTTGGGCAATCAGCCCCAGCATTTT. Its translation: CASSLRTGLGNQPQHF.